One sample yielded the 11 T cell receptor beta chains listed below, sequenced in a study of blood T cell repertoires in COVID-19. Using immunoSEQ multiplex PCR, the repertoire was profiled, and TCRdb retains in-frame clones only, with some absent. The top ten hold around 30% of the sample, which has tens of thousands of clones, roughly 80% seen once. Sequenced material: peripheral blood. All receptors derive from a human donor in a cohort sampled during active COVID-19.

The V call is TRBV6-2 or TRBV6-3, the J call TRBJ1-1, with D possibly matching TRBD1 (6 bases). The CDR3 extends over 16 amino acids. The V gene's germline CDR1 is MNHEY and CDR2 SVGEGT. V gave up 0 bases and J gave up 3 bases, with 14 bases separating them. CDR3 nucleotides: TGTGCCAGCAGTTACTCCCCCGGGACAACGGACACTGAAGCTTTCTTT. Translation: CASSYSPGTTDTEAFF.

The chain has TRBV19 and TRBJ2-7; 7 nucleotides line up with TRBD1. The ends lost 6 bases at V and 3 bases at J; junction bases unmatched: 5. The CDR3 sequence is 13 residues long. Germline CDR1 reads LNHDA; CDR2 reads SQIVND (reference sequence). The CDR3 reads CASSPGQYYEQYF. In nucleotides, the CDR3 is TGTGCCAGTAGCCCGGGACAGTACTACGAGCAGTACTTC. Supplemented by reference TRBV19 and TRBJ2-7, the full variable domain reads DGGITQSPKYLFRKEGQNVTLSCEQNLNHDAMYWYRQDPGQGLRLIYYSQIVNDFQKGDIAEGYSVSREKKESFPLTVTSAQKNPTAFYLCASSPGQYYEQYFGPGTRLTVT.

This chain connects TRBV11-1 to TRBJ1-6; D is perhaps TRBD1 (6 bases). CDR3 size: 14 residues. Trimming left V 5 bases short and J 7 bases short, with 12 bases between. Germline CDR1 reads SGHAT; CDR2 reads FQDESV (reference sequence). The CDR3: CASSLKDRNSPLHF. The CDR3 region has the DNA TGTGCCAGCAGCCTAAAGGACAGAAATTCACCCCTCCACTTT.

V is TRBV4-3 and J is TRBJ2-7, with D perhaps matching TRBD2 (5 bases). V lost 1 base to trimming and J lost 5 bases, with 15 bases between them. CDR1 is LGHNA, CDR2 YSLEER, per germline. The CDR3 is made up of 15 amino acids. CDR3 in amino acids: CASSQARGLLHEQYF. Here the CDR3 DNA reads TGCGCCAGCAGCCAAGCGAGAGGGCTTCTCCACGAGCAGTACTTC.

The sample holds many counts of this clone. The chain uses TRBV27 and TRBJ2-5; 8 positions agree with TRBD1. This CDR3 is 16 amino acids long. The V and J ends lost 5 bases and 3 bases, in that order; junction bases with no gene match: 11. From germline, CDR1 is MNHEY and CDR2 SMNVEV (reference sequence). In DNA, the CDR3 is TGTGCCAGCAGTCCCCTGGTGGACAGGGAGGAAGAGACCCAGTACTTC. This codes for CASSPLVDREEETQYF.

DNA for the CDR3: TGTGCCAGCAGCAGGACAGGGCTTAACTACGAGCAGTACTTC. This gives the protein CASSRTGLNYEQYF. The chain combines TRBV2 with TRBJ2-7; 8 bases fit TRBD1. Germline values: CDR1 SNHLY, CDR2 FYNNEI. CDR3 size: 14 residues. V trimming: 6 bases; J trimming: 3 bases; junction bases outside the gene matches: 7.

The chain combines TRBV4-1 with TRBJ1-5, with D uncertain. From germline, CDR1 is MGHRA and CDR2 YSYEKL. V was clipped by 3 bases and J by 5 bases, with 14 bases between them. CDR3 size: 15 residues. The CDR3 loop reads CASSQELGGYQPQHF. DNA of the CDR3: TGCGCCAGCAGCCAGGAACTTGGAGGATATCAGCCCCAGCATTTT.

The gene calls are TRBV25-1 and TRBJ1-1; TRBD1 aligns across 7 bases. The CDR3 sequence is 13 residues long. The germline CDR1 and CDR2 sequences are MGHDK and SYGVNS. The J segment lost 6 bases and the V segment lost 6 bases, leaving 7 bases of the junction unmatched. For the CDR3, the DNA is TGTGCCAGCAGGAAAGGGGGCATCCCTGAAGCTTTCTTT. It specifies CASRKGGIPEAFF.

This clone was detected only a few times. The genes are TRBV4-3 and TRBJ1-1; D ambiguous. With 0 bases removed from V and 2 bases from J, the gap between germline ends came to 10 bases. The germline V gene encodes CDR1 LGHNA and CDR2 YSLEER. There are 15 residues in the CDR3. In nucleotides, the CDR3 is TGCGCCAGCAGCCAAGATCGAGAGATAAACACTGAAGCTTTCTTT. Amino acids: CASSQDREINTEAFF.

The chain recombines TRBV7-3 with TRBJ2-1; possibly TRBD1 for D (6 bases). Per germline, CDR1 SGHTA and CDR2 FQGTGA. V lost 5 bases, J lost 0 bases, and 14 bases lay in between. The CDR3 runs 16 residues. CDR3 nucleotide sequence: TGTGCCAGCAGCCCAGGGGCTCCTAGCTCCTACAATGAGCAGTTCTTC. Protein: CASSPGAPSSYNEQFF.

The chain employs TRBV19 and TRBJ1-5; D gene ambiguous. This CDR3 region has 13 residues. Per germline, CDR1 LNHDA and CDR2 SQIVND (reference sequence). The V and J ends lost 5 bases and 7 bases respectively, with 12 bases between them. CDR3 in amino acids: CASSPGSWQPQHF. The CDR3 nucleotides are TGTGCCAGTAGTCCTGGCAGTTGGCAGCCCCAGCATTTT.